This TCR beta chain is from a study of cytomegalovirus exposure and HLA in healthy donors. Study-level results: CMV serostatus was the only immune exposure information that was available. The authors later linked a missense DCLRE1C variant to TCR beta V- and J-gene trimming. Cytomegalovirus association was assigned to 150 to 200 TCR beta chains.

The CDR3 totals 15 residues. V was trimmed by 0 bases and J by 3 bases, leaving 11 bases between them. Germline loops: CDR1 LGHNA, CDR2 YNFKEQ. When sampled, the donors appeared nominally healthy, though they likely had unrecorded immune exposures. It was with 60 Vbeta and 13 Jbeta primers that the PCR ran. Libraries were prepared by immunoSEQ multiplex PCR; TCRdb keeps only in-frame clonotypes and omits some of them. The sample holds about 79,000 clones, just over 70% seen once. Points on this clone: Its cognate antigen is unknown.

Material: PBMCs. This sequence originates from a man in his fifties or sixties in good health and CMV-seronegative. The rearrangement uses TRBV4-2 and TRBJ1-2; possibly TRBD1 for D (6 bases). CDR3 protein: CASSQDGGQDYGYTF. The CDR3, as DNA: TGTGCCAGCAGCCAAGATGGGGGCCAGGACTATGGCTACACCTTC.